This T cell receptor beta chain was captured in a study of CD8 T cells in ankylosing spondylitis (dated by TCRdb to about 2017). Study-level background: To find TCR variants linked to disease, the study profiled T cell receptor beta repertoires in ankylosing spondylitis patients and healthy donors. The full study cohort comprised 25 ankylosing spondylitis patients and 85 to 120 healthy donors. Samples of peripheral blood were taken, and for ankylosing spondylitis patients, synovial fluid was collected as well. On the study overall, not on this receptor specifically: The disease-linked clones were reported as significantly enriched in matched synovial fluid samples from ankylosing spondylitis patients. Blood from ankylosing spondylitis patients appeared to be characterized by a TCR beta motif composed of several highly homologous amino acid variants. Some motif variants had previously been reported in the synovial fluid and blood of reactive arthritis patients, which suggests shared mechanisms of disease initiation. A CD8+ phenotype was shown by the disease-linked clones, which were found at relatively low frequencies in peripheral blood.

The CDR3 holds 14 amino acids from the cysteine to the phenylalanine. The DNA shown is the 42-base CDR3, in frame from base 1. The junction shows trimming of 10 bases on V and 3 bases on J, and the gene matches do not reach 8 bases of it. This clonotype was recorded at least ten times. The antigen this receptor binds is unknown. The input lacks base qualities; no much larger clone sits a single base away. TCRdb shows the sequencer as Illumina HiSeq 2500. TCR beta libraries were prepared by quantitative 5'-RACE with molecular barcodes. The authors' analysis ran thus. To identify disease-linked TCR variants, a new computational method was used, one built on a probabilistic model of VDJ rearrangement. The public reads were reanalyzed by TCRdb: fastp trimming at Q25, MiXCR alignment, in-frame beta chains only. A single entry per CDR3 protein holds the most common genes and DNA from its merged rows. V and J calls and clone size were set by TCRdb, not the authors. This sample comprises a few hundred thousand distinct CDR3 sequences, 8% of them detected only once. More than 12% of the sample is taken by the ten largest.

This chain joins TRBV12-3 or TRBV12-4 to TRBJ2-3; TRBD2 agrees with 9 junctional bases. Input material: blood, either unsorted or a sorted T cell fraction (not recorded which). The origin of this receptor is a male donor with ankylosing spondylitis. In nucleotide form, the sequence is TGTGCCACCAAACTAGCGGGTAGTACAGATACGCAGTATTTT. It codes for CATKLAGSTDTQYF.